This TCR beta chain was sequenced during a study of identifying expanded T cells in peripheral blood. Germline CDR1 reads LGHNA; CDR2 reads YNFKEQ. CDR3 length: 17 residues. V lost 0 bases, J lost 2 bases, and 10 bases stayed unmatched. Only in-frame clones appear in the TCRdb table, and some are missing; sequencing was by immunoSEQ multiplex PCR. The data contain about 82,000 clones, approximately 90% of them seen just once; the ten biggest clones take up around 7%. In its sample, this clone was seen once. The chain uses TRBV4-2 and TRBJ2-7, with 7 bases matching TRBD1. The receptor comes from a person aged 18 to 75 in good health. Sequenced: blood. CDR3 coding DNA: TGTGCCAGCAGCCAAGATTTGGGTTTACAGGGGCCCTACGAGCAGTACTTC. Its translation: CASSQDLGLQGPYEQYF.